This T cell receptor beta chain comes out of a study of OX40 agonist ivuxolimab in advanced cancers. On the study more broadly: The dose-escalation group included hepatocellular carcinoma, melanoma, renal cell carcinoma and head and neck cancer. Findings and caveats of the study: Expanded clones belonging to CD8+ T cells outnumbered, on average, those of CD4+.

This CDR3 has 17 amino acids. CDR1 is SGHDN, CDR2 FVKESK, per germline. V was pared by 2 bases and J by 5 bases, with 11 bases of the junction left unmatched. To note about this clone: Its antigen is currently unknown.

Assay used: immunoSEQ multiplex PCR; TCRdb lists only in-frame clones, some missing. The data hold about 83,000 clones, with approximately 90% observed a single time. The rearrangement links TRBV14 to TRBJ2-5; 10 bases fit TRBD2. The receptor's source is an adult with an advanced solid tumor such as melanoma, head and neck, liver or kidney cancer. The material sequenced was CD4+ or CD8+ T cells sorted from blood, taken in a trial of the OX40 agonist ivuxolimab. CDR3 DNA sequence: TGTGCCAGCAGCCAACAACCGGGACTAGCGAGCCGGGAGACCCAGTACTTC. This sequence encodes CASSQQPGLASRETQYF.